The subject of this entry is one T cell receptor beta chain. This specimen comes from a study of T cell responses to AZD1222 COVID-19 vaccine. The CDR3 runs to 16 residues. Trimming removed 2 bases from V and 2 bases from J; junction bases left unmatched: 6. CDR1 is MNHEY, CDR2 SVGEGT, per germline. Sequencing was performed with immunoSEQ multiplex PCR; in TCRdb, only in-frame clones are kept and a portion is missing. This table holds roughly 150,000 clones, approximately 87% found once. This specimen was peripheral blood, taken 28 days after the second AZD1222 dose. The TCR was taken from an adult who received the AZD1222 COVID-19 vaccine. This chain joins TRBV6-2 or TRBV6-3 and TRBJ2-7; 10 bases align to TRBD2. The chain's CDR3 is CASSYNSGRAAYEQYF. CDR3 DNA sequence: TGTGCCAGCAGTTACAACAGCGGGAGGGCCGCCTACGAGCAGTACTTC.